The 23 T cell receptor beta chains below were found in one sample sequenced in a study of glioma-infiltrating T cells after dendritic cell vaccination. Assay: immunoSEQ multiplex PCR; the TCRdb copy retains only in-frame clones and omits some. The profile shows more than 95,000 clones, about four fifths of them singletons. The source material was blood, sampled before dendritic cell vaccination. The receptors shown here come from a human donor with glioblastoma.

The chain combines TRBV11-2 with TRBJ2-5, with TRBD1 identical over 9 bases. The V segment lost 5 bases and the J segment 6 bases; nucleotides outside the gene matches: 10. CDR1 is SGHAT, CDR2 FQNNGV, per germline. This CDR3 region has 15 residues. In nucleotides, the CDR3 is TGTGCCAGCAGCCCGAGGGGGACAGGGAGACAGACCCAGTACTTC. Translation gives CASSPRGTGRQTQYF.

The rearrangement links TRBV5-1 to TRBJ1-2, with D possibly being TRBD1 (6 bases). This CDR3 contains 15 residues. The germline V gene encodes CDR1 SGHRS and CDR2 YFSETQ. Trimming took 3 bases from V and 7 from J, leaving 19 bases between them. CDR3 sequence reads: CASSSAGNRVGGYTF. As DNA, the CDR3 is TGCGCCAGCAGCTCGGCCGGCAACAGGGTCGGTGGCTACACCTTC.

The sample holds a few counts of this clone. The V call is TRBV6-1, the J call TRBJ2-7; no definite D call. The germline V gene has CDR1 MNHNS and CDR2 SASEGT. CDR3 length: 14 residues. The germline V and J ends were trimmed by 1 base and 0 bases, with 7 bases remaining between them. This CDR3 is CASSEGEVSYEQYF. The DNA for the CDR3 is TGTGCCAGCAGTGAAGGCGAAGTCTCCTACGAGCAGTACTTC.

The chain links TRBV10-2 to TRBJ1-4; tentative D call: TRBD1 (6 bases). V lost 1 base and J lost 7, with 19 bases in between. This CDR3 is 17 amino acids long. In germline, CDR1 is WSHSY, CDR2 SAAADI. The CDR3 nucleotides are TGCGCCAGCAGTGAGTTACAGGGCACCCGCCTGGGTGAAAAACTGTTTTTT. Its translation is CASSELQGTRLGEKLFF.

The chain joins TRBV29-1 to TRBJ1-2; TRBD1 aligns across 10 bases. Unmatched junction bases numbered 17, after V lost 4 bases and J lost 3 bases. The CDR3 is 18 residues long. The germline CDR1 and CDR2 sequences are SQVTM and ANQGSEA. The CDR3 DNA is TGCAGCGTTGTGGATTTTTGGGACAGGGGAAGTTCAGACTATGGCTACACCTTC. Its translation: CSVVDFWDRGSSDYGYTF.

J is TRBJ1-1 and V is TRBV5-6; unclear D gene. Germline V gene data show CDR1 as SGHDT and CDR2 as YYEEEE. Trimming cost V 1 base and J 5 bases, with 9 bases left between them. The CDR3 is 13 residues long. CDR3 DNA: TGTGCCAGCAGCTTGTCTATAGTGACTGAAGCTTTCTTT. As protein: CASSLSIVTEAFF.

The chain has TRBV25-1 and TRBJ1-4; D ambiguous. With 6 bases removed from V and 8 bases from J, the gap between germline ends came to 10 bases. The CDR3 is 12 amino acids. The V gene's germline CDR1 is MGHDK and CDR2 SYGVNS. CDR3 residues: CASRGFNEKLFF. For the CDR3, the DNA is TGTGCCAGCAGGGGCTTTAACGAAAAACTGTTTTTT.

CDR3: CASSILGTAISQAYGYTF. The CDR3 DNA reads TGTGCCAGTAGTATCCTGGGGACAGCTATATCCCAGGCCTATGGCTACACCTTC. The gene calls are TRBV19 and TRBJ1-2; 7 bases line up with TRBD1. The junction had 17 bases not matched to a gene; V was cut back by 3 bases and J by 4 bases. Per germline, CDR1 LNHDA and CDR2 SQIVND (reference sequence). The CDR3 totals 18 residues.

This sequence joins TRBV30 and TRBJ2-1, with 9 bases lining up with TRBD2. This CDR3 contains 17 residues. CDR1 is GTSNPN and CDR2 is SVGIG in the germline V gene (reference sequence). Germline trimming cut 0 bases from V and 0 bases from J; bases unmatched to any gene: 6. Written as DNA, the CDR3 is TGTGCCTGGAGTGTTTCGCGGGGGGGCGGCTCCTACAATGAGCAGTTCTTC. Encoded protein: CAWSVSRGGGSYNEQFF.

Points on this clone: One end of the junction fails to match germline, which may point to a read error. The rearrangement uses TRBV5-5 and TRBJ1-5; 12 bases map to TRBD1. Germline V lookup: CDR1 SGHKS, CDR2 YYEKEE (reference sequence). The CDR3 totals 14 residues. The CDR3 is CASSGTGGNQPQHF. The CDR3 DNA reads as TGTGCCAGCAGCGGGACAGGGGGCAACCAGCCCCAGCATTTT.

This rearrangement joins TRBV6-5 to TRBJ2-2; TRBD1 might be the D (5 bases). Germline loops: CDR1 MNHEY, CDR2 SVGAGI. The CDR3 runs to 15 residues. Trimming cost V 6 bases and J 7 bases, with 18 bases left between them. This CDR3 reads CASSVTDPRGGELFF. CDR3 bases: TGTGCCAGCAGCGTGACTGACCCTAGGGGCGGGGAGCTGTTTTTT.

V is TRBV5-4 and J is TRBJ2-7; 8 bases fit TRBD1. V lost 4 bases and J lost 3; bases outside the gene matches: 3. Looked up from germline, CDR1 is SGHNT and CDR2 is YYREEE (reference sequence). The CDR3 runs to 13 residues. The CDR3 DNA sequence: TGTGCCAGCAGCCGGACAGGGAGCTACGAGCAGTACTTC. This sequence encodes CASSRTGSYEQYF.

V usage is TRBV11-2 and J usage is TRBJ2-7, with D possibly TRBD2 on 5 matching bases. The V end was cut by 5 bases, the J end by 7 bases, with 9 bases between. This CDR3 has 11 residues. Germline V gives CDR1 SGHAT, CDR2 FQNNGV. This CDR3 reads CASSGSREQYF. For the CDR3, the DNA is TGTGCCAGCAGCGGGAGTCGGGAGCAGTACTTC.

This clone was counted once. The chain recombines TRBV18 with TRBJ1-5; D gene uncertain. Trimming pared 2 bases from V and 9 bases from J, leaving 17 bases between. Germline CDR1 is KGHSH and CDR2 is LQKENI. The CDR3 sequence is 15 residues long. The CDR3 loop reads CASSPSGGVLWPQHF. The CDR3 coding sequence is TGTGCCAGCTCACCAAGTGGAGGAGTTCTGTGGCCCCAGCATTTT.

V usage is TRBV7-2 and J usage is TRBJ2-5; 11 bases match TRBD2. This CDR3 has 18 residues. Trimming took 4 bases from V and 5 from J; bases not matched to a gene: 15. CDR1 and CDR2 (germline): SGHTA, FQGNSA. The CDR3 sequence is CASSWPPLAGAPAETQYF. In DNA, the CDR3 is TGTGCCAGCAGCTGGCCCCCACTAGCGGGGGCACCAGCGGAGACCCAGTACTTC. The variable domain in full, with the rest retrieved from reference TRBV7-2 and TRBJ2-5, is GAGVSQSPSNKVTEKGKDVELRCDPISGHTALYWYRQSLGQGLEFLIYFQGNSAPDKSGLPSDRFSAERTGGSVSTLTIQRTQQEDSAVYLCASSWPPLAGAPAETQYFGPGTRLLVL.

This clone was counted once. The chain is built from TRBV5-1 and TRBJ1-2; a possible D gene is TRBD1 (6 bases). CDR3 length: 14 residues. Trimming took off 0 bases at V and 3 bases at J, with 9 bases between the two ends. Germline V gene lookup returns CDR1 SGHRS and CDR2 YFSETQ. DNA for the CDR3: TGCGCCAGCAGCTTGGACAGGGCAGACTATGGCTACACCTTC. Residues: CASSLDRADYGYTF.

The V call is TRBV6-1, the J call TRBJ1-4; weak D call: TRBD1 (6 bases). There are 13 residues in the CDR3. Germline loops: CDR1 MNHNS, CDR2 SASEGT. Trimming took 6 bases from V and 4 from J, leaving 9 bases between them. CDR3 sequence (DNA): TGTGCCAGCAGACAGGGCTTTAATGAAAAACTGTTTTTT. Translating gives CASRQGFNEKLFF.

This clone was observed once. V is TRBV7-2 and J is TRBJ1-1; tentative D call: TRBD1 (5 bases). Germline CDR1 SGHTA, CDR2 FQGNSA. Trimming pared 2 bases from V and 4 bases from J, leaving 11 bases between. This CDR3 is 14 amino acids long. The DNA of the CDR3 is TGTGCCAGCAGCTTAAGTTTCCAGGGCACTGAAGCTTTCTTT. It codes for CASSLSFQGTEAFF.

The chain has TRBV7-3 and TRBJ2-2; 7 bases agree with TRBD1. This CDR3 spans 14 amino acids. CDR1 SGHTA and CDR2 FQGTGA come from the germline V gene. The V gene end was trimmed by 2 bases and the J gene end by 8 bases; junction bases not matched to a gene: 5. CDR3 sequence (DNA): TGTGCCAGCAGCTTACTAGGGGGCTCTGGGGAGCTGTTTTTT. Translated, it gives CASSLLGGSGELFF.

The V and J genes are TRBV18 and TRBJ1-5; 9 positions match TRBD1. V trimming: 2 bases; J trimming: 6 bases; junction bases outside the gene matches: 8. Per the germline V gene, CDR1 is KGHSH and CDR2 is LQKENI. The CDR3 consists of 16 residues. CDR3 DNA sequence: TGTGCCAGCTCACCAAATCCGGGACAGGGAGGTCAGCCCCAGCATTTT. Translating it yields CASSPNPGQGGQPQHF.

The gene calls are TRBV2 and TRBJ2-3, with 15 bases lining up with TRBD2. Germline CDR1 reads SNHLY; CDR2 reads FYNNEI. CDR3 length: 17 amino acids. V lost 4 bases and J lost 3; bases outside the gene matches: 5. Here the CDR3 reads CASSAPGTSGGTDTQYF. The CDR3, as DNA: TGTGCCAGCAGTGCCCCGGGGACTAGCGGGGGGACAGATACGCAGTATTTT.

V and J are TRBV6-5 and TRBJ1-1, with 8 nucleotides matching TRBD1. Per the germline V gene, CDR1 is MNHEY and CDR2 is SVGAGI. The V and J ends lost 2 bases and 4 bases, in that order; junction bases with no gene match: 9. The CDR3 spans 16 residues. The CDR3 DNA reads TGTGCCAGCAGTTACAGGACAGGGTATCGGAGCACTGAAGCTTTCTTT. Its protein is CASSYRTGYRSTEAFF.

This chain links TRBV5-1 with TRBJ2-2, with D perhaps matching TRBD1 (6 bases). Trimming cost V 3 bases and J 5 bases, with 23 bases left between them. The CDR3 has 18 residues. Germline V lookup: CDR1 SGHRS, CDR2 YFSETQ. DNA for the CDR3: TGCGCCAGCAGCTCCTACATGGGACACCCGCTGAGGACCGGGGAGCTGTTTTTT. Amino acid sequence: CASSSYMGHPLRTGELFF. The full variable domain, completed using reference TRBV5-1 and TRBJ2-2, is KAGVTQTPRYLIKTRGQQVTLSCSPISGHRSVSWYQQTPGQGLQFLFEYFSETQRNKGNFPGRFSGRQFSNSRSEMNVSTLELGDSALYLCASSSYMGHPLRTGELFFGEGSRLTVL.